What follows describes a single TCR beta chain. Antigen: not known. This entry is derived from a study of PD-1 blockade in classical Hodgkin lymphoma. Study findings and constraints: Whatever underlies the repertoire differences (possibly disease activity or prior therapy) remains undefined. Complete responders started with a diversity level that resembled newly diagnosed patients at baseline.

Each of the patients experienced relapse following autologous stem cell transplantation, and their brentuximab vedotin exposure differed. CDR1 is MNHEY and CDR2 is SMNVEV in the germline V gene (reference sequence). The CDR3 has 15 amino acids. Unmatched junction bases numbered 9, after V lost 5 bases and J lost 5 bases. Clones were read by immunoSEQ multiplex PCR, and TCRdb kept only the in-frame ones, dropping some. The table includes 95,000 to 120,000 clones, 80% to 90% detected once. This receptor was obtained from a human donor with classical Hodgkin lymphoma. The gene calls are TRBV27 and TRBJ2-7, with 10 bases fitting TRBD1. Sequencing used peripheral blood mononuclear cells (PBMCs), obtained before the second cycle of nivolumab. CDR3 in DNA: TGTGCCAGCAGTCCCTTGACAGGGGGCTTCGACGAGCAGTACTTC. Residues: CASSPLTGGFDEQYF.